This entry lists 30 T cell receptor beta chains sequenced from one sample in a study of blood T cells in healthy people across ages (dated by TCRdb to the mid-2010s). Libraries were constructed by 5' RACE. A second PCR of about 6 to 11 cycles was performed with a sample-barcoded 5' primer and a J-beta primer mix. Using fastp at Q25 and MiXCR, TCRdb reprocessed the public reads and kept productive beta chains. Rows are combined by CDR3 protein, so each entry shows the most common genes and DNA. In this sample the table shows some 1,800,000 distinct CDR3 sequences, more than 35% of which occur a single time. More than 20% of the sample is in the top ten clones. Sequences were obtained from blood. These receptor sequences come from a human donor in good health.

In this sample, this clonotype turned up a few times. The V gene is TRBV29-1, the J gene TRBJ2-4; 9 nucleotides align to TRBD1. CDR1 and CDR2 from the germline V gene are SQVTM and ANQGSEA. The CDR3 consists of 13 residues. For the CDR3, the DNA is TGCAGTTACAGGGGGCTAGCCAAAAACATTCAGTACTTC. It is translated as CSYRGLAKNIQYF. Drawing the rest from reference TRBV29-1 and TRBJ2-4, the complete variable domain is SAVISQKPSRDICQRGTSLTIQCQVDSQVTMMFWYRQQPGQSLTLIATANQGSEATYESGFVIDKFPISRPNLTFSTLTVSNMSPEDSSIYLCSYRGLAKNIQYFGAGTRLSVL.

V is TRBV29-1 and J is TRBJ1-3; D uncertain. V was shortened by 4 bases and J by 0 bases, with 7 bases between the two germline ends. CDR3 length: 13 amino acids. CDR1 is SQVTM and CDR2 is ANQGSEA in the germline V gene. CDR3 nucleotides: TGCAGCGTTGCGAGCGTCTCTGGAAACACCATATATTTT. Protein product: CSVASVSGNTIYF.

V gene TRBV29-1 combines with J gene TRBJ1-2; 8 bases agree with TRBD1. The CDR3 length is 13 residues. Per the germline V gene, CDR1 is SQVTM and CDR2 is ANQGSEA. Trimming cost V 1 base and J 8 bases; bases outside gene matches: 6. CDR3 in DNA: TGCAGCGTTGAAGGAGTGACAGGGGTAGGCTACACCTTC. This gives the protein CSVEGVTGVGYTF. The full variable domain, its missing parts supplied by reference TRBV29-1 and TRBJ1-2, is SAVISQKPSRDICQRGTSLTIQCQVDSQVTMMFWYRQQPGQSLTLIATANQGSEATYESGFVIDKFPISRPNLTFSTLTVSNMSPEDSSIYLCSVEGVTGVGYTFGSGTRLTVV.

This clonotype was observed a handful of times. J is TRBJ1-2 and V is TRBV5-5; D uncertain. Germline CDR1 reads SGHKS; CDR2 reads YYEKEE (reference sequence). Trimming removed 4 bases from V and 2 bases from J, with 21 bases in between. This CDR3 is 17 amino acids long. CDR3 nucleotide sequence: TGTGCCAGCAGCCCCGGCGAGGGAAGAATAGTGAACTATGGCTACACCTTC. Its protein product is CASSPGEGRIVNYGYTF.

The V call is TRBV25-1, the J call TRBJ1-2, with a tentative D call TRBD1 (5 bases). The germline V and J ends were trimmed by 8 bases and 7 bases, with 14 bases remaining between them. CDR3 length: 12 amino acids. Per germline, CDR1 MGHDK and CDR2 SYGVNS. The chain's CDR3 is CASRTGLFGYTF. In DNA form, the CDR3 reads TGTGCCAGCCGGACGGGGCTATTTGGCTACACCTTC.

Remarks on this clonotype: At one boundary the junction diverges from the germline segment, which might be a read error. The CDR3 DNA reads TGCGCCAGCAGCCCGGAGGGGGCGCGGAACTATAGCTACACCTTC. Protein: CASSPEGARNYSYTF. The chain joins TRBV5-1 to TRBJ1-2; 7 bases match TRBD1. The germline V gene has CDR1 SGHRS and CDR2 YFSETQ. The CDR3 is 15 residues long. Full variable domain (rest looked up from reference TRBV5-1 and TRBJ1-2): KAGVTQTPRYLIKTRGQQVTLSCSPISGHRSVSWYQQTPGQGLQFLFEYFSETQRNKGNFPGRFSGRQFSNSRSEMNVSTLELGDSALYLCASSPEGARNYSYTFGSGTRLTVV.

This clonotype occurred once. This chain uses TRBV6-6 with TRBJ2-4, with D possibly matching TRBD1 (5 bases). V shed 2 bases and J shed 13 bases, with 27 bases lying between them. The V gene's germline CDR1 is MNHNY and CDR2 SVGAGI (reference sequence). The CDR3 totals 17 residues. The CDR3 loop reads CASSYPVEGESYNEQYF. The CDR3 DNA follows: TGTGCCAGCAGTTACCCAGTGGAAGGGGAATCGTACAATGAGCAGTACTTC.

This chain links TRBV29-1 with TRBJ2-5; D is possibly TRBD1 (6 bases). V shed 0 bases and J shed 2 bases, with 16 bases lying between them. Germline assignment: CDR1 SQVTM and CDR2 ANQGSEA. The CDR3 spans 16 residues. The CDR3 reads CSVEDYDHQGQETQYF. DNA of the CDR3: TGCAGCGTTGAAGATTACGATCACCAGGGGCAAGAGACCCAGTACTTC. Filled out from reference TRBV29-1 and TRBJ2-5, the complete variable domain reads SAVISQKPSRDICQRGTSLTIQCQVDSQVTMMFWYRQQPGQSLTLIATANQGSEATYESGFVIDKFPISRPNLTFSTLTVSNMSPEDSSIYLCSVEDYDHQGQETQYFGPGTRLLVL.

This chain joins TRBV6-2 or TRBV6-3 and TRBJ1-4, with D unresolved. Germline CDR1 reads MNHEY; CDR2 reads SVGEGT. V was shortened by 8 bases and J by 7 bases, with 14 bases between the two germline ends. The CDR3 is made up of 13 amino acids. CDR3 nucleotides: TGTGCCAGCGGAAGGGAAGAGGTTGAAAAACTGTTTTTT. This translates into CASGREEVEKLFF.

The sample holds a few counts of this clonotype. The rearrangement uses TRBV5-4 and TRBJ2-5, with TRBD1 as a possible D gene (6 bases). TRBJ2-7 explains the end of the DNA better; the J call may be wrong. In germline, CDR1 is SGHNT, CDR2 YYREEE (reference sequence). This CDR3 contains 12 residues. In nucleotides, the CDR3 is TGTGCCAGCAGCTTTGTGGACAGCGAGCAGTACTTC. Protein product: CASSFVDSEQYF.

A few counts support this clonotype. The rearrangement joins TRBV20-1 to TRBJ2-7; 10 bases match TRBD2. The CDR3 extends over 15 amino acids. V lost 0 bases to trimming and J lost 3 bases; unmatched junction nucleotides: 5. Per germline, CDR1 DFQATT and CDR2 SNEGSKA (reference sequence). Here the CDR3 DNA reads TGCAGTGCTAGAGATTATACTAGCGGGGACTACGAGCAGTACTTC. Translating gives CSARDYTSGDYEQYF.

As to this clonotype: This sequence may be a read error, since a much larger clone differs from it by one base. The limits of the CDR3 on the DNA are not certain, so only TCRdb's listed CDR3 is given. The rearrangement joins TRBV29-1 to TRBJ2-7; the table's TRBD1 call for D was not verified on the DNA. The CDR3 region is 12 residues in length, termini included. Germline V gene data show CDR1 as SQVTM and CDR2 as ANQGSEA. The CDR3 is CSVGQGADERYF.

A remark on this clonotype: At one end, the junction sequence differs from germline, possibly due to a read error. This chain links TRBV27 with TRBJ2-2; TRBD2 aligns across 10 bases. Germline assignment: CDR1 MNHEY and CDR2 SMNVEV (reference sequence). The CDR3 sequence is 18 residues long. The CDR3 sequence is CASSLQAGGPSKTGELFF. The CDR3, as DNA: TGTGCCAGCAGTTTACAAGCGGGGGGGCCTTCGAAAACCGGGGAGCTGTTTTTT.

The rearrangement joins TRBV20-1 to TRBJ2-5, with D perhaps being TRBD1 or TRBD2 (5 bases each). Trimming left V 6 bases short and J 0 bases short, with 20 bases between. The length of the CDR3 is 16 residues. In germline, CDR1 is DFQATT, CDR2 SNEGSKA (reference sequence). The CDR3 protein is CSAESSGTPYQETQYF. As DNA, the CDR3 is TGCAGTGCGGAAAGCTCCGGGACCCCGTACCAAGAGACCCAGTACTTC.

This clonotype has more than one count but fewer than ten. This chain links TRBV4-3 with TRBJ1-2, with a possible D match to TRBD1 (6 bases). The CDR3 spans 14 residues. Trimming pared 4 bases from V and 8 bases from J, leaving 17 bases between. Germline V gives CDR1 LGHNA, CDR2 YSLEER. The CDR3 reads CASSLRIQGTGYTF. The CDR3 DNA is TGCGCCAGCAGCCTCCGTATACAGGGTACAGGCTACACCTTC.

The V call is TRBV6-6, the J call TRBJ2-1; D perhaps matches TRBD1 (6 bases). The ends were cut back, 6 bases at V and 4 bases at J, with 10 bases in the middle. The CDR3 covers 13 residues. Germline V gene sequence: CDR1 MNHNY, CDR2 SVGAGI (reference sequence). CDR3 nucleotides: TGTGCCAGCAGAAGACAGGAGTACAATGAGCAGTTCTTC. It translates to CASRRQEYNEQFF.

The chain couples TRBV14 to TRBJ2-7, with D tentatively TRBD2 (5 bases). The CDR3 totals 17 residues. With 1 base removed from V and 3 bases from J, the gap between germline ends came to 19 bases. Germline V gene lookup returns CDR1 SGHDN and CDR2 FVKESK. The CDR3 DNA reads as TGTGCCAGCAGCCAAGTTAATATAAGGGTTGGAGGCTACGAGCAGTACTTC. Translated, it gives CASSQVNIRVGGYEQYF.

This clonotype was seen only a few times. This chain connects TRBV6-6 to TRBJ2-5; perhaps TRBD2 as D (5 bases). Germline loops: CDR1 MNHNY, CDR2 SVGAGI (reference sequence). The CDR3 has 13 residues. The CDR3 bases are TGTGTAATCCGGGCGGGTCCTCAAGAGACCCAGTACTTC. Protein product: CVIRAGPQETQYF.

The V and J genes are TRBV21-1 and TRBJ1-1; TRBD1, the table's D call, lacks a check against the DNA. TRBV21-1 is listed as a pseudogene. This CDR3 spans 16 amino acids. CDR3 loop: CASSINVLRGSTEAFF. The CDR3 nucleotides are TGTGCCAGCAGCATAAACGTCCTCAGGGGGAGCACTGAAGCTTTCTTT.

The V and J genes are TRBV24-1 and TRBJ1-2, with D maybe TRBD1 (6 bases). The CDR3 has 14 residues. The V and J ends lost 3 bases and 4 bases respectively, with 11 bases between them. Per the germline V gene, CDR1 is KGHDR and CDR2 is SFDVKD. The CDR3 nucleotides are TGTGCCACCAGTGATACAGGGAATCCCTATGGCTACACCTTC. Residues: CATSDTGNPYGYTF.

The chain combines TRBV27 with TRBJ1-2; 7 bases are a match to TRBD1. The CDR3 length is 15 residues. From germline, CDR1 is MNHEY and CDR2 SMNVEV (reference sequence). V gave up 5 bases and J gave up 5 bases; unmatched junction bases: 11. CDR3 sequence reads: CASSKGSGGTYGYTF. The CDR3 DNA is TGTGCCAGCAGTAAGGGGTCAGGGGGTACTTATGGCTACACCTTC.

The rearrangement joins TRBV20-1 to TRBJ1-2, with no clear D. This CDR3 contains 14 residues. Germline values: CDR1 DFQATT, CDR2 SNEGSKA (reference sequence). V was cut by 6 bases and J by 2 bases, with 16 bases left in between. The CDR3 bases are TGCAGTGCCCAGATTGTTCTGGGCAACTATGGCTACACCTTC. Amino acids: CSAQIVLGNYGYTF.

J is TRBJ2-3 and V is TRBV15; the D is unclear. This CDR3 is built from 15 residues. Germline V lookup: CDR1 LNHNV, CDR2 YYDKDF (reference sequence). The V gene lost 5 bases and the J gene lost 1 base, with 13 bases spanning the gap. CDR3 loop: CATSPRGGRTDTQYF. The CDR3 nucleotides are TGTGCCACCAGCCCACGTGGTGGCCGCACAGATACGCAGTATTTT.

The chain is built from TRBV7-2 and TRBJ1-2, with 9 positions matching TRBD1. V was clipped by 2 bases and J by 11 bases; unmatched bases: 15. Germline values: CDR1 SGHTA, CDR2 FQGNSA. The CDR3 loop spans 16 amino acids. The CDR3 DNA reads as TGTGCCAGCAGCTTAAAAGCAGGGGTGCGACAGGGGGTTTACACCTTC. It is translated as CASSLKAGVRQGVYTF.

The V and J genes are TRBV29-1 and TRBJ2-5, with a possible D match to TRBD1 (6 bases). The J call may be faulty, since TRBJ2-7 better matches the DNA end. This CDR3 region has 13 residues. Germline CDR1 SQVTM, CDR2 ANQGSEA. CDR3 DNA: TGCAGCGTTGAATCAGGGGCGGCGAACGAGCAGTACTTC. This gives the protein CSVESGAANEQYF.

This clonotype was counted between two and nine times. CDR3: CASSPTYYNSPLHF. The CDR3 nucleotides read TGTGCCAGCAGCCCCACGTACTATAATTCACCCCTCCACTTT. The chain couples TRBV11-2 to TRBJ1-6; D is undetermined. Per germline, CDR1 SGHAT and CDR2 FQNNGV. With 5 bases removed from V and 3 bases from J, the gap between germline ends came to 8 bases. The CDR3 extends over 14 amino acids. The full variable domain, with the rest looked up from reference TRBV11-2 and TRBJ1-6, is EAGVAQSPRYKIIEKRQSVAFWCNPISGHATLYWYQQILGQGPKLLIQFQNNGVVDDSQLPKDRFSAERLKGVDSTLKIQPAKLEDSAVYLCASSPTYYNSPLHFGNGTRLTVT.

The rearrangement joins TRBV3-1 to TRBJ1-2, with a possible D match to TRBD1 (6 bases). Germline-derived CDR1 and CDR2 are LGHDT and YNNKEL (reference sequence). The CDR3 consists of 15 residues. Deletions cut 2 bases from V and 3 bases from J, with 13 bases between. CDR3 in DNA: TGTGCCAGCAGCCAATTGAGCAGGGGCGACTATGGCTACACCTTC. It encodes CASSQLSRGDYGYTF. The full variable domain, completed using reference TRBV3-1 and TRBJ1-2, is DTAVSQTPKYLVTQMGNDKSIKCEQNLGHDTMYWYKQDSKKFLKIMFSYNNKELIINETVPNRFSPKSPDKAHLNLHINSLELGDSAVYFCASSQLSRGDYGYTFGSGTRLTVV.

This clonotype has just a few counts. It may be a read error: a sequence one base away is much more abundant. The CDR3 nucleotides are TGTGCCAGCAGCTTTGGGACAGGATGCTACGAGCAGTACTTC. It specifies CASSFGTGCYEQYF. The gene calls are TRBV7-2 and TRBJ2-7; 8 nucleotides agree with TRBD1. The germline V gene encodes CDR1 SGHTA and CDR2 FQGNSA. Unmatched junction bases numbered 4, after V lost 3 bases and J lost 3 bases. CDR3 length: 14 residues.

The chain carries TRBV9 and TRBJ2-5; 8 positions agree with TRBD2. CDR1 SGDLS and CDR2 YYNGEE come from the germline V gene. The junction had 7 bases not matched to a gene; V was cut back by 2 bases and J by 4 bases. CDR3 length: 15 residues. The CDR3 DNA is TGTGCCAGCAGCGTGAGCGGGGGACGGTTAGAGACCCAGTACTTC. Translated: CASSVSGGRLETQYF.

There are many counts of this clonotype. This chain connects TRBV10-3 to TRBJ2-6, with 8 bases that match TRBD1. The ends lost 6 bases at V and 2 bases at J; junction bases unmatched: 0. The germline V gene encodes CDR1 ENHRY and CDR2 SYGVKD. The CDR3 consists of 14 residues. The CDR3 here is CAIRGQAGANVLTF. CDR3 DNA sequence: TGTGCCATCAGGGGACAGGCTGGGGCCAACGTCCTGACTTTC.